This T cell receptor (beta chain) emerged from a study of blood T cell repertoires in COVID-19. Study at large: COVID-19 samples from acute and convalescent phases originated in the United States, Italy and Spain. The cDNA or gDNA used as material had been derived from T cells, B-cell-depleted T cells, or PBMCs.

The CDR3 is 16 amino acids. With V trimmed by 6 bases and J by 4 bases, 8 bases remained unmatched. The germline CDR1 and CDR2 sequences are ENHRY and SYGVKD. Original data processing: Estimation of nucleated cell counts relied on the amplification of reference gene primers. The protocol was immunoSEQ multiplex PCR, while the TCRdb copy is restricted to in-frame clones and leaves out a portion. V, J and clone size reflect that table, while D and trimming were determined from the DNA. The sample lists more than 80,000 clones; roughly 88% were seen once. This receptor was taken from a man in his forties or fifties with active COVID-19. Sequences were obtained from peripheral blood. This chain uses TRBV10-3 with TRBJ1-6; 8 nucleotides align to TRBD1. CDR3 nucleotide sequence: TGTGCCATCAGCCGCGCCGGGACAGGATATAATTCACCCCTCCACTTT. It is translated as CAISRAGTGYNSPLHF.